This T cell receptor (beta chain) was captured by sequencing in a study of blood T cell repertoires in COVID-19 (dated by TCRdb to 2019 to 2021). Regarding the research as a whole: Collaborator samples came from the United States, Italy and Spain and covered acute and convalescent phases of COVID-19. The prospective study material was composed of cDNA or gDNA derived from T cells, B-cell-depleted T cells, or PBMCs. The dataset comprised deeply sampled blood TCRbeta repertoires from subjects exposed to, actively infected with, or recovered from COVID-19. The repertoires were made available in a free public database intended to serve as a resource for research on the immune response to SARS-CoV-2. The samples were drawn from the first 160 participants of the ongoing ImmuneRACE study and from over 950 subjects provided by 6 global collaborators. The sample metadata nearly always contained a de-identified subject ID, COVID-19 status, age in years and sex. Where HLA class I and class II types were available, the types were taken from metadata supplied by the sample provider, not from assay-based typing. General conclusions and limits of the study: The amount of clinical and demographic metadata varied by source and participant and was provided uncurated.

Whole blood was collected in K2EDTA tubes by collaborating institutions according to the institutions' own protocols. For TCRbeta analysis, collaborator samples were shipped as frozen whole blood, as isolated PBMCs, or as DNA extracted from either sample type. Concerning this clone: Its target antigen remains unknown. Base qualities are missing; no much larger clone stands one base away.

TCRbeta CDR3 regions were amplified from genomic DNA by means of the immunoSEQ Assay, a bias-controlled multiplex PCR. As for the authors' bioinformatics: Within the assay, amplification of reference gene primers was used to estimate how many nucleated cells each sample contained. Sequence reads were collapsed and filtered to measure the absolute abundance of every unique TCRbeta CDR3 rearrangement. For each sample, productive Simpson clonality was calculated as the square root of Simpson's diversity index across productive rearrangements. The table comes from immuneACCESS by way of TCRdb, which keeps in-frame sequences with V and J called. Part of the clones is missing from these tables; in studies checked, under half for an unresolved V gene and the rest for unknown reasons. V and J calls and clone size are those listed in that table; D and trimming were worked out from the DNA. Recorded for this sample are 180,000 or so clones; approximately 90% of them occurred a single time. Jointly, the top ten make up about 0.95% of the sample.

The CDR3 starts with the cysteine, ends with the phenylalanine, and has 15 residues. Of the read, only the CDR3 DNA is kept; its 45 bases are in frame from base 1. Relative to germline, V is 2 bases shorter and J is 4 bases shorter, with 12 bases between their ends. The germline V gene supplies CDR1 MNHEY and CDR2 SVGEGT. This clonotype was sampled from a man in his late teens or twenties with acute or convalescent COVID-19. The sample consisted of peripheral blood. Rearrangement joined TRBV6-2 or TRBV6-3 to TRBJ1-5, with TRBD1 perhaps the D gene, on 5 matching bases. The DNA sequence is given as TGTGCCAGCAGTTACGGGGGGACGGGAAATCAGCCCCAGCATTTT. Its protein is CASSYGGTGNQPQHF.